This TCR beta chain originates from a study of T cell responses to AZD1222 COVID-19 vaccine. Study-level results: In a largely white British group with more females than males, clonal diversity was possibly underestimated.

The V gene end was trimmed by 4 bases and the J gene end by 4 bases; junction bases not matched to a gene: 3. Germline CDR1 LGHNA, CDR2 YNFKEQ. This CDR3 spans 13 amino acids. The data were produced by immunoSEQ multiplex PCR, yet TCRdb's version contains in-frame clones alone and is incomplete. The table has 170,000 or so clones, over 75% seen once; the top ten hold approximately 3%. Details on this clone: What it binds is not known.

V usage is TRBV4-2 and J usage is TRBJ1-1; 7 bases are a match to TRBD1. The clonotype was recovered from an adult in good health. The sample here was peripheral blood, taken on day 0 of AZD1222 vaccination. The CDR3 region is CASSPGQPTEAFF. In nucleotides, the CDR3 is TGTGCCAGCAGCCCGGGACAGCCCACTGAAGCTTTCTTT.